The rows below give T cell receptor beta chains drawn from one sample of a study of cytomegalovirus exposure and HLA in healthy donors. Clones were read by immunoSEQ multiplex PCR, and TCRdb kept only the in-frame ones, dropping some. The table lists some 150,000 clones, approximately 88% of them singletons. Sequencing used PBMCs. Receptors originate from a woman aged 18-29 years in good health and CMV-seronegative. Both conserved end residues are part of each CDR3. D genes are given only for firm matches. Clone sizes are given selectively: once, few, many, or a class where the clone is expanded.

d_call	clone_size	v_call	j_call	cdr3_aa	cdr3_nt
TRBD1	NA	TRBV30	TRBJ1-1	CAWTGGQITEAFF	TGTGCCTGGACAGGGGGTCAAATAACTGAAGCTTTCTTT
NA	NA	TRBV6-6	TRBJ2-7	CASSFPFGTNSYEQYF	TGTGCCAGCAGTTTCCCCTTCGGGACAAACTCCTACGAGCAGTACTTC
TRBD1	NA	TRBV7-6	TRBJ1-1	CASSPNRGLDTEAFF	TGTGCCAGCAGCCCGAACAGGGGACTAGACACTGAAGCTTTCTTT
NA	NA	TRBV30	TRBJ1-5	CAWSLPRVGNQPQHF	TGTGCCTGGAGTCTGCCGAGAGTAGGCAATCAGCCCCAGCATTTT
TRBD1	NA	TRBV10-3	TRBJ1-1	CASRTGKNTEAFF	TGTGCCTCCCGGACAGGGAAGAACACTGAAGCTTTCTTT
NA	few	TRBV5-1	TRBJ2-4	CASNPTGGGLAKNIQYF	TGCGCCAGCAACCCGACGGGAGGGGGCCTAGCCAAAAACATTCAGTACTTC
NA	once	TRBV2	TRBJ2-5	CASDREETQYF	TGTGCCAGCGACAGAGAAGAGACCCAGTACTTC
NA	NA	TRBV9	TRBJ1-3	CASSVGLVGNTIYF	TGTGCCAGCAGCGTAGGTCTTGTGGGAAACACCATATATTTT
NA	NA	TRBV4-2	TRBJ1-1	CASSQDYGPNTEAFF	TGTGCCAGCAGCCAAGATTATGGCCCGAACACTGAAGCTTTCTTT
NA	NA	TRBV28	TRBJ2-1	CASRLSGQLNEQFF	TGTGCCAGCAGACTCTCCGGACAGCTCAATGAGCAGTTCTTC
NA	NA	TRBV6-4	TRBJ1-1	CASSDSESTEAFF	TGTGCCAGCAGTGACTCAGAGAGCACTGAAGCTTTCTTT
TRBD1	NA	TRBV4-2	TRBJ1-4	CASSQGTGGEKLFF	TGTGCCAGCAGCCAAGGGACAGGGGGGGAAAAACTGTTTTTT
TRBD1	NA	TRBV5-1	TRBJ1-2	CASSLEQGGVYTF	TGCGCCAGCAGCTTGGAACAGGGGGGTGTCTACACCTTC
TRBD1	NA	TRBV12-5	TRBJ1-5	CACRPGQGFNQPQHF	TGTGCGTGCCGTCCGGGACAGGGATTCAATCAGCCCCAGCATTTT
TRBD2	few	TRBV11-3	TRBJ2-2	CASSLGLAGGLLTGELFF	TGTGCCAGCAGCTTGGGACTAGCGGGGGGTCTCTTGACCGGGGAGCTGTTTTTT
NA	NA	TRBV28	TRBJ2-5	CASSLGGTGLRTQYF	TGTGCCAGCAGTTTAGGCGGAACCGGCCTTCGGACCCAGTACTTC
TRBD2	NA	TRBV13	TRBJ2-3	CASRLGGLVGDTQYF	TGTGCCAGCCGGCTCGGGGGGTTAGTTGGAGATACGCAGTATTTT
NA	NA	TRBV30	TRBJ1-1	CAWTRFAGDGAFF	TGTGCCTGGACGAGGTTTGCGGGGGACGGAGCTTTCTTT
NA	NA	TRBV19	TRBJ1-2	CASSEFNRNGYTF	TGTGCCAGTAGTGAGTTCAACCGAAATGGCTACACCTTC
TRBD1	NA	TRBV19	TRBJ2-1	CASSKGQGGYNEQFF	TGTGCCAGTTCAAAGGGACAGGGAGGCTACAATGAGCAGTTCTTC
NA	NA	TRBV5-1	TRBJ1-2	CASSGSAGYTF	TGCGCCAGCAGCGGCAGTGCTGGCTACACCTTC
NA	NA	TRBV5-5	TRBJ2-7	CASSLQISYEQYF	TGTGCCAGCAGCTTACAGATTTCCTACGAGCAGTACTTC
TRBD1	few	TRBV6-4	TRBJ1-2	CASSETGQGFGYTF	TGTGCCAGCAGTGAGACGGGACAGGGCTTTGGCTACACCTTC
TRBD2	NA	TRBV28	TRBJ2-3	CASSLVAGDTDTQYF	TGTGCCAGCAGTTTAGTAGCGGGGGACACAGATACGCAGTATTTT
NA	NA	TRBV6-5	TRBJ1-2	CASSYSAGGTYGYTF	TGTGCCAGCAGTTACTCAGCAGGAGGAACCTATGGCTACACCTTC
NA	few	TRBV30	TRBJ1-5	CAWSHGNRNQPQHF	TGTGCCTGGAGTCACGGTAATCGCAATCAGCCCCAGCATTTT
TRBD2	once	TRBV6-1	TRBJ2-3	CASSEALAGATDTQYF	TGTGCCAGCAGTGAAGCCCTAGCGGGGGCCACAGATACGCAGTATTTT
NA	NA	TRBV10-3	TRBJ2-2	CAISESGGGDTGELFF	TGTGCCATCAGTGAATCAGGAGGGGGGGACACCGGGGAGCTGTTTTTT
NA	NA	TRBV6-4	TRBJ2-3	CASSDGPDTQYF	TGTGCCAGCAGTGACGGCCCAGATACGCAGTATTTT
NA	once	TRBV19	TRBJ1-1	CASSWPSGSGTEAFF	TGTGCCAGTAGTTGGCCCTCAGGGTCGGGCACTGAAGCTTTCTTT
NA	NA	TRBV4-2	TRBJ1-5	CASSQEVQGGNQLQHF	TGTGCCAGCAGCCAAGAGGTGCAGGGAGGCAATCAGCTCCAGCATTTT
TRBD1	few	TRBV5-5	TRBJ1-1	CASSPDRGKGFEAFF	TGTGCCAGCAGCCCGGACAGGGGAAAGGGTTTTGAAGCTTTCTTT
TRBD1	NA	TRBV27	TRBJ2-1	CASSPRGPDNEQFF	TGTGCCAGCAGCCCCAGGGGGCCGGACAATGAGCAGTTCTTC
TRBD2	NA	TRBV19	TRBJ2-1	CASSSGGNEQFF	TGTGCCAGTAGTTCGGGGGGGAATGAGCAGTTCTTC
TRBD2	NA	TRBV2	TRBJ2-5	CTSSLSGGVQETQYF	TGTACCAGCAGCCTTAGCGGGGGGGTACAAGAGACCCAGTACTTC
TRBD2	NA	TRBV11-3	TRBJ2-7	CASTLWTSGGYEQYF	TGTGCCAGCACCCTTTGGACTAGCGGGGGCTACGAGCAGTACTTC
NA	few	TRBV18	TRBJ1-5	CASSGAGGNQPQHF	TGTGCCAGCTCTGGGGCAGGGGGCAATCAGCCCCAGCATTTT
TRBD1	few	TRBV7-2	TRBJ1-6	CASSSRTGVDSPLHF	TGTGCCAGCAGCTCGCGGACAGGGGTGGATTCACCCCTCCACTTT
TRBD1	NA	TRBV5-1	TRBJ1-3	CASSWDRFNTIYF	TGCGCCAGCAGCTGGGACAGGTTTAACACCATATATTTT
TRBD1	NA	TRBV9	TRBJ1-1	CASSPRQGGNTEAFF	TGTGCCAGCAGCCCCAGACAGGGGGGGAACACTGAAGCTTTCTTT
TRBD2	NA	TRBV4-1	TRBJ2-3	CASSQRLSGGTDTQYF	TGCGCCAGCAGCCAACGTCTTAGCGGGGGGACAGATACGCAGTATTTT
TRBD1	NA	TRBV6-5	TRBJ1-2	CASSGTGNPYGYTF	TGTGCCAGCAGTGGGACAGGGAATCCATATGGCTACACCTTC
NA	NA	TRBV5-1	TRBJ2-7	CASSFPGSYEQYF	TGCGCCAGCAGCTTTCCAGGGTCCTACGAGCAGTACTTC
TRBD2	few	TRBV11-2	TRBJ2-1	CASSQSGLAGVGEQFF	TGTGCCAGCAGCCAAAGCGGTCTAGCGGGGGTCGGTGAGCAGTTCTTC
NA	NA	TRBV10-3	TRBJ2-7	CAISATIGRGEQYF	TGTGCCATCAGTGCGACAATTGGGCGGGGCGAGCAGTACTTC
NA	NA	TRBV7-2	TRBJ1-3	CASSAGTASGNTIYF	TGTGCCAGCAGCGCGGGGACGGCCTCTGGAAACACCATATATTTT
NA	NA	TRBV7-8	TRBJ1-1	CASSLRQLNTEAFF	TGTGCCAGCAGCTTGAGACAGTTGAACACTGAAGCTTTCTTT
TRBD2	NA	TRBV7-3	TRBJ2-3	CASSLKPPGLAGDTQYF	TGTGCCAGCAGCTTAAAGCCCCCGGGACTAGCAGGAGATACGCAGTATTTT
TRBD2	NA	TRBV5-1	TRBJ2-5	CASSRTRRETQYF	TGCGCCAGCAGCAGGACTAGACGAGAGACCCAGTACTTC
TRBD2	NA	TRBV7-6	TRBJ2-7	CASSLGSGGPSYEQYF	TGTGCCAGCAGCTTAGGTAGCGGGGGGCCAAGCTACGAGCAGTACTTC
NA	NA	TRBV6-5	TRBJ1-1	CASSYSSAALNTEAFF	TGTGCCAGCAGTTACTCTTCGGCGGCCTTGAACACTGAAGCTTTCTTT
NA	NA	TRBV7-9	TRBJ1-1	CASSFLRTNTEAFF	TGTGCCAGCAGCTTTCTCAGAACGAACACTGAAGCTTTCTTT
NA	NA	TRBV7-9	TRBJ2-5	CASSTRGTEETQYF	TGTGCCAGCAGCACCCGGGGGACCGAAGAGACCCAGTACTTC
TRBD2	NA	TRBV7-8	TRBJ2-1	CASSFQRGLYNEQFF	TGTGCCAGCAGCTTTCAGCGGGGGCTTTACAATGAGCAGTTCTTC
TRBD2	once	TRBV7-9	TRBJ2-3	CASSLRVAGEDTQYF	TGTGCCAGCAGCTTAAGGGTAGCGGGGGAAGATACGCAGTATTTT
NA	once	TRBV4-1	TRBJ2-5	CASSQDPQGETQYF	TGCGCCAGCAGCCAAGATCCGCAGGGAGAGACCCAGTACTTC
NA	NA	TRBV10-2	TRBJ1-4	CASGGTYNEKLFF	TGCGCCAGCGGCGGGACTTATAATGAAAAACTGTTTTTT